These T cell receptor beta chains were read from a single sample in a study of OX40 agonist ivuxolimab in advanced cancers. Clones were read by immunoSEQ multiplex PCR, and TCRdb kept only the in-frame ones, dropping some. The table lists roughly 76,000 clones, roughly 90% of them singletons. The sample here was CD4+ or CD8+ T cells sorted from blood, taken in a trial of the OX40 agonist ivuxolimab. Receptor source: an adult with an advanced solid tumor such as melanoma, head and neck, liver or kidney cancer. CDR3s include the opening cysteine and the closing phenylalanine or tryptophan. D genes are given only for firm matches. Clone size is given for some rows only: seen once, a few or many times, or a class if the clone is expanded.

V	D	J	size	CDR3	DNA
TRBV18	-	TRBJ2-5	once	CASSTTGAETQYF	TGTGCCAGCTCAACCACGGGGGCAGAGACCCAGTACTTC
TRBV5-4	-	TRBJ1-3	-	CASSPGEGFGNTIYF	TGTGCCAGCAGCCCCGGGGAGGGGTTCGGAAACACCATATATTTT
TRBV6-1	-	TRBJ2-7	-	CASSTPGRQYF	TGTGCCAGCAGTACCCCAGGGAGGCAGTACTTC
TRBV7-2	-	TRBJ2-7	-	CASSNQGGYYEQYF	TGTGCCAGCAGCAACCAGGGGGGATATTACGAGCAGTACTTC
TRBV11-2	-	TRBJ2-7	-	CASSLLRQAYEQYF	TGTGCCAGCAGCCTGTTGCGGCAGGCCTACGAGCAGTACTTC
TRBV5-1	TRBD1	TRBJ1-2	-	CASSSTGGGYGYTF	TGCGCCAGCAGTTCGACAGGGGGAGGCTATGGCTACACCTTC
TRBV5-1	-	TRBJ2-7	-	CASSTTRNSYEQYF	TGCGCCAGCAGCACAACCAGGAACTCCTACGAGCAGTACTTC
TRBV19	-	TRBJ1-5	-	CASSIREGGQPQHF	TGTGCCAGTAGTATCAGGGAGGGCGGTCAGCCCCAGCATTTT
TRBV28	TRBD1	TRBJ2-7	-	CASSLGTGTYEQYF	TGTGCCAGCAGTTTAGGGACAGGGACCTACGAGCAGTACTTC
TRBV11-2	TRBD1	TRBJ2-1	-	CASSLLQGASHNEQFF	TGTGCCAGCAGCCTCCTACAGGGGGCATCACACAATGAGCAGTTCTTC
TRBV9	-	TRBJ2-7	-	CASSPRLSSYEQYF	TGTGCCAGCAGCCCGAGACTAAGCTCCTACGAGCAGTACTTC
TRBV5-1	TRBD1	TRBJ2-7	-	CASSSDRALSEQYF	TGCGCCAGCAGCAGCGACAGGGCTCTGTCCGAGCAGTACTTC
TRBV28	-	TRBJ1-5	-	CASIKGRLNQPQHF	TGTGCCAGCATTAAAGGCAGGCTTAATCAGCCCCAGCATTTT
TRBV11-2	-	TRBJ1-1	-	CASSFNRVEAFF	TGTGCCAGCAGCTTCAACAGGGTTGAAGCTTTCTTT
TRBV28	-	TRBJ2-7	-	CASSLPNPAYEQYF	TGTGCCAGCAGTTTACCCAACCCCGCGTACGAGCAGTACTTC
TRBV6-1	-	TRBJ1-1	-	CASSRSGVAEAFF	TGTGCCAGCTCTCGAAGTGGGGTCGCTGAAGCTTTCTTT
TRBV7-2	-	TRBJ2-7	-	CASSLWDPYEQYF	TGTGCCAGCAGCTTGTGGGACCCCTACGAGCAGTACTTC
TRBV4-3	-	TRBJ2-1	-	CASSLIGDEQFF	TGCGCCAGCAGCCTAATTGGTGATGAGCAGTTCTTC
TRBV7-2	TRBD1	TRBJ1-2	-	CASSLGQGAGGYTF	TGTGCCAGCAGCTTGGGACAGGGGGCTGGTGGCTACACCTTC
TRBV5-1	-	TRBJ2-1	-	CASRGLFGDRLRIREENEQFF	TGCGCCAGCAGGGGTCTTTTCGGGGACCGCTTACGGATTAGGGAAGAGAATGAGCAGTTCTTC
TRBV6-1	TRBD1	TRBJ2-7	-	CAGRQGADEQYF	TGTGCCGGGAGACAGGGGGCTGACGAGCAGTACTTC
TRBV28	-	TRBJ1-1	-	CASIRGVTRVNTEAFF	TGTGCCAGCATAAGGGGTGTGACGAGAGTGAACACTGAAGCTTTCTTT
TRBV18	-	TRBJ1-5	-	CASSQLSGSRQPQHF	TGTGCCAGCTCACAATTGTCAGGGAGTCGTCAGCCCCAGCATTTT
TRBV7-9	TRBD2	TRBJ2-3	once	CASSGLGSGRYTDTQYF	TGTGCCAGCAGCGGACTCGGGAGCGGGAGATACACAGATACGCAGTATTTT
TRBV5-5	TRBD1	TRBJ2-2	-	CASSPTGVGSGELFF	TGTGCCAGCAGCCCAACAGGGGTTGGTTCCGGGGAGCTGTTTTTT
TRBV7-2	-	TRBJ2-5	-	CASSFTHSQETQYF	TGTGCCAGCAGCTTCACCCACTCACAAGAGACCCAGTACTTC
TRBV9	TRBD2	TRBJ2-1	-	CASSAGLAGGYNEQFF	TGTGCCAGCAGCGCGGGACTAGCGGGAGGTTACAATGAGCAGTTCTTC
TRBV10-1	TRBD2	TRBJ2-3	-	CASSESIAGGSTDTQYF	TGCGCCAGCAGTGAATCGATCGCGGGAGGGTCAACAGATACGCAGTATTTT
TRBV7-8	-	TRBJ2-7	once	CASSLGQVLYEQYF	TGTGCCAGCAGCTTAGGACAGGTGCTGTACGAGCAGTACTTC
TRBV7-2	TRBD2	TRBJ2-2	-	CASRSGINTGELFF	TGTGCCAGCAGAAGCGGGATAAACACCGGGGAGCTGTTTTTT
TRBV19	-	TRBJ2-1	-	CASNRGSEQFF	TGTGCCAGTAATCGGGGCAGTGAGCAGTTCTTC
TRBV6-5	-	TRBJ1-5	-	CASSYSGGPQHF	TGTGCCAGCAGTTACTCGGGGGGGCCCCAGCATTTT
TRBV27	-	TRBJ2-1	-	CASSLSTRAPAFF	TGTGCCAGCAGTTTATCCACTCGGGCCCCTGCGTTCTTC
TRBV7-2	TRBD2	TRBJ2-7	-	CASSTRTSGDYEQYF	TGTGCCAGCAGCACAAGGACTAGCGGGGATTACGAGCAGTACTTC
TRBV5-1	TRBD2	TRBJ2-1	-	CASSFLAGAANEQFF	TGCGCCAGCAGCTTCCTAGCGGGAGCGGCAAATGAGCAGTTCTTC
TRBV5-1	TRBD1	TRBJ1-1	-	CASSLGDRGFTEAFF	TGCGCCAGCAGCTTGGGCGACAGGGGGTTCACTGAAGCTTTCTTT
TRBV7-9	-	TRBJ2-5	-	CASSLQAAIATQYF	TGTGCCAGCAGCTTACAGGCCGCGATCGCGACCCAGTACTTC
TRBV5-1	TRBD1	TRBJ2-5	-	CASSLGTEETQYF	TGCGCCAGCAGCCTCGGGACAGAAGAGACCCAGTACTTC
TRBV10-3	-	TRBJ1-1	few	CAISTTAEAFF	TGTGCCATCAGTACGACAGCAGAAGCTTTCTTT
TRBV6-5	TRBD2	TRBJ2-7	-	CASSWTSGSGGEQYF	TGTGCCAGCAGTTGGACTAGCGGGAGCGGAGGCGAGCAGTACTTC
TRBV7-9	-	TRBJ2-5	-	CASSLNGPSETQYF	TGTGCCAGCAGCTTAAACGGGCCCTCAGAGACCCAGTACTTC
TRBV29-1	-	TRBJ1-1	once	CSVEDVTGSAFF	TGCAGCGTTGAAGATGTGACAGGATCAGCTTTCTTT
TRBV6-4	TRBD1	TRBJ2-1	once	CASSERQGTYNEQFF	TGTGCCAGCAGTGAACGACAGGGAACCTACAATGAGCAGTTCTTC
TRBV7-2	TRBD1	TRBJ2-4	-	CATSPGGTGKNIQYF	TGTGCTACATCCCCCGGCGGGACAGGGAAAAACATTCAGTACTTC
TRBV18	-	TRBJ2-1	-	CASSPPVREGQFF	TGTGCCAGCTCACCACCGGTCCGGGAAGGCCAGTTCTTC
TRBV7-2	-	TRBJ2-7	once	CASSPRGGRSYEQYF	TGTGCCAGCAGCCCACGTGGGGGCCGGTCCTACGAGCAGTACTTC
TRBV7-2	TRBD2	TRBJ2-1	-	CASSQTSGTPYNEQFF	TGTGCCAGCAGCCAGACTAGCGGGACGCCCTACAATGAGCAGTTCTTC
TRBV29-1	-	TRBJ2-7	-	CSVLDTSYEQYF	TGCAGCGTTCTGGACACCTCCTACGAGCAGTACTTC
TRBV5-1	TRBD2	TRBJ2-3	few	CASQVAGGRTDTQYF	TGCGCCAGCCAGGTAGCGGGAGGACGCACAGATACGCAGTATTTT
TRBV6-1	-	TRBJ1-5	-	CASRDSGRGNQPQHF	TGTGCCAGCAGGGACAGCGGTAGAGGCAATCAGCCCCAGCATTTT
TRBV7-2	TRBD1	TRBJ2-2	-	CASSQDRVPNGELFF	TGTGCCAGCAGTCAGGACAGGGTCCCTAACGGGGAGCTGTTTTTT
TRBV10-1	TRBD1	TRBJ1-1	-	CASRDRPNTEAFF	TGCGCCAGTAGGGACAGACCGAACACTGAAGCTTTCTTT
TRBV7-6	-	TRBJ2-4	-	CASSPGDWKNIQYF	TGTGCCAGCAGCCCCGGGGACTGGAAAAACATTCAGTACTTC